A single sample is the source of the 11 T cell receptor beta chains below, sequenced in a study of blood T cell repertoires in COVID-19. Repertoires were generated with immunoSEQ multiplex PCR, while TCRdb's copy carries only in-frame clones and drops some. The sample holds about 210,000 clones, about 83% seen once. The sequencing input was peripheral blood. The receptors originated from a woman aged 40 to 50 with active or convalescent COVID-19.

The gene calls are TRBV6-6 and TRBJ2-1; 8 nucleotides align to TRBD1. V lost 5 bases, J lost 5 bases, and 11 bases stayed unmatched. Germline CDR1 reads MNHNY; CDR2 reads SVGAGI (reference sequence). This CDR3 is 16 amino acids long. CDR3 protein: CASSTGTGDTHNEQFF. In nucleotides, the CDR3 is TGTGCCAGCAGTACTGGGACAGGCGACACCCACAATGAGCAGTTCTTC.

This chain connects TRBV11-3 to TRBJ1-1; 7 positions agree with TRBD1. The CDR3 extends over 17 amino acids. CDR1 and CDR2 (germline): SGHNT, YENEEA. With 10 bases clipped from V and 0 bases from J, the junction kept 17 bases outside the gene matches. The CDR3 DNA is TGTGCCACAACCCCCCGGGCCCCGACAGGGCTGAACACTGAAGCTTTCTTT. Translated, it gives CATTPRAPTGLNTEAFF. The whole variable domain, filled in from reference TRBV11-3 and TRBJ1-1, reads EAGVVQSPRYKIIEKKQPVAFWCNPISGHNTLYWYLQNLGQGPELLIRYENEEAVDDSQLPKDRFSAERLKGVDSTLKIQPAELGDSAVYLCATTPRAPTGLNTEAFFGQGTRLTVV.

The V and J genes are TRBV19 and TRBJ1-2, with D maybe TRBD1 (5 bases). The CDR3 contains 14 residues. Trimming took 8 bases from V and 4 from J, leaving 17 bases between them. The germline CDR1 and CDR2 sequences are LNHDA and SQIVND (reference sequence). Written as DNA, the CDR3 is TGTGCCAGTCGAGGGGAGGAGTTGGGCTATGGCTACACCTTC. Translation gives CASRGEELGYGYTF.

This clone was found a few times. The chain uses TRBV23-1 and TRBJ1-1; a weak D match, TRBD1 (5 bases). TRBV23-1 is flagged as an ORF with uncertain function. The germline V and J ends were trimmed by 0 bases and 0 bases, with 14 bases remaining between them. The CDR3 extends over 17 amino acids. CDR3 region: CASSQSYSKGLNTEAFF. The CDR3 nucleotides are TGCGCCAGCAGTCAATCGTACAGCAAGGGGTTGAACACTGAAGCTTTCTTT.

On this clone itself: A single base separates this from a much larger clone, so it may be a read error. The rearrangement links TRBV3-1 (or the pseudogene TRBV3-2) to TRBJ2-2; 9 bases line up with TRBD2. Looked up from germline, CDR1 is LGHDT and CDR2 is YNNKEL (reference sequence). The CDR3 spans 17 residues. V lost 3 bases to trimming and J lost 1 base; unmatched junction nucleotides: 6. In nucleotides, the CDR3 is TGTGCCAGCAGCCACCCCGGGCGGGGGGGGAACACCGGGGAGCTGTTTTTT. Translating gives CASSHPGRGGNTGELFF.

The chain couples TRBV6-6 to TRBJ1-5, with D maybe TRBD1 (6 bases). V lost 7 bases, J lost 1 base, and 11 bases lay in between. CDR3 length equals 14 residues. From germline, CDR1 is MNHNY and CDR2 SVGAGI (reference sequence). CDR3 bases: TGTGCCAGCAAATTCGACAGGAGCAATCAGCCCCAGCATTTT. Residues: CASKFDRSNQPQHF.

This clone was picked up one time. The rearrangement uses TRBV6-2 or TRBV6-3 and TRBJ1-5, with D possibly matching TRBD1 (6 bases). V gave up 5 bases and J gave up 0 bases, with 11 bases separating them. Germline CDR1 MNHEY, CDR2 SVGEGT. This CDR3 is 15 amino acids long. CDR3 DNA sequence: TGTGCCAGCAGTCTACAGGGTTATAGCAATCAGCCCCAGCATTTT. It translates to CASSLQGYSNQPQHF.

V is TRBV7-8 and J is TRBJ2-5; D is perhaps TRBD1 (6 bases). V was clipped by 2 bases and J by 1 base, with 11 bases between them. The CDR3 sequence is 15 residues long. Per the germline V gene, CDR1 is SGHVS and CDR2 is FQNEAQ. In DNA form, the CDR3 reads TGTGCCAGCAGCTTAACCCCGACAGGCCAAGAGACCCAGTACTTC. The encoded protein is CASSLTPTGQETQYF.

The genes are TRBV21-1 and TRBJ1-5; the table's D call TRBD1 went unverified against the DNA. TRBV21-1 is tagged as a pseudogene. The CDR3 is 15 residues long. For the CDR3, the DNA is TGTGCCAGCAGCAAAGTTCCAGGGGGCTATCAGCCCCAGCATTTT. Its translation: CASSKVPGGYQPQHF.

The gene calls are TRBV29-1 and TRBJ2-5, with a tentative D call TRBD2 (5 bases). The V and J ends lost 4 bases and 1 base respectively, with 7 bases between them. The germline V gene has CDR1 SQVTM and CDR2 ANQGSEA. This CDR3 is built from 12 residues. CDR3 region: CSVGESQETQYF. The CDR3 nucleotides are TGCAGCGTTGGGGAGAGCCAAGAGACCCAGTACTTC.

This clone was picked up one time. The genes are TRBV3-1 (or the pseudogene TRBV3-2) and TRBJ1-3; D is undetermined. Trimming cost V 2 bases and J 0 bases, with 20 bases left between them. This CDR3 is 19 amino acids long. CDR1 and CDR2 from the germline V gene are LGHDT and YNNKEL (reference sequence). The CDR3 here is CASSQNIGESTLSGNTIYF. CDR3 coding DNA: TGTGCCAGCAGCCAAAATATAGGAGAGTCTACCCTCTCTGGAAACACCATATATTTT.